The T cell receptor (beta chain) under discussion was sequenced for a study of blood T cell repertoires in COVID-19. This CDR3 spans 11 amino acids. Germline V CDR1 and CDR2: ENHRY, SYGVKD. The V end lost 8 bases, the J end lost 6 bases, and 8 bases lay between the germline ends. Sequencing was performed with immunoSEQ multiplex PCR; in TCRdb, only in-frame clones are kept and a portion is missing. Among some 90,000 clones listed, roughly 80% were seen once. The chain combines TRBV10-3 with TRBJ1-5; no clear D. This sequence originates from a woman aged 70-85 years with acute or convalescent COVID-19. Sequenced sample: peripheral blood. The CDR3 region is CAIGGGQPQHF. CDR3 sequence (DNA): TGTGCCATCGGAGGAGGTCAGCCCCAGCATTTT.